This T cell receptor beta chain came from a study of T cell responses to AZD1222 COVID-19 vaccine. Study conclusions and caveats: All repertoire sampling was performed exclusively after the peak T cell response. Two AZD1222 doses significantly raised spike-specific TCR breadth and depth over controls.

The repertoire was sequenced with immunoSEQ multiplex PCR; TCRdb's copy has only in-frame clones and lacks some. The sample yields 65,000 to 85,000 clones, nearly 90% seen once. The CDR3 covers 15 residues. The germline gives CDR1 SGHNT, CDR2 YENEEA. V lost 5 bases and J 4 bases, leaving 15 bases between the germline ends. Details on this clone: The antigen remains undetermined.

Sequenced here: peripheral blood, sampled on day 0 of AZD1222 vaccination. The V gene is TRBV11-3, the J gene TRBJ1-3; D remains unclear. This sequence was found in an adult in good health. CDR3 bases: TGTGCCAGCAGCCCCGGATACGGCACGGGAAACACCATATATTTT. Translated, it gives CASSPGYGTGNTIYF.